This T cell receptor beta chain was sequenced in a study of T-cell memory formation after mild COVID-19. This clonotype was seen many times. Trimming took 4 bases from V and 1 from J, leaving 7 bases between them. The CDR3 totals 13 residues. The germline V gene has CDR1 WNHNN and CDR2 SYGVQD (reference sequence). Each CDR3 protein is one row after TCRdb ran MiXCR on the 5' RACE reads. Here the sample spans under 300,000 distinct CDR3 sequences, over 9% being singletons. The sequenced sample was PBMCs or a T cell subset sorted from them (not recorded which). The chain has TRBV10-1 and TRBJ1-1; no firm D call. The TCR sequence derives from a man aged 18-30 years who had mild COVID-19 (a few samples of this study predate the infection). Cell type and time point are not known. This CDR3 is CASSVAENTEAFF. The CDR3 DNA is TGCGCCAGCAGTGTGGCAGAGAACACTGAAGCTTTCTTT.